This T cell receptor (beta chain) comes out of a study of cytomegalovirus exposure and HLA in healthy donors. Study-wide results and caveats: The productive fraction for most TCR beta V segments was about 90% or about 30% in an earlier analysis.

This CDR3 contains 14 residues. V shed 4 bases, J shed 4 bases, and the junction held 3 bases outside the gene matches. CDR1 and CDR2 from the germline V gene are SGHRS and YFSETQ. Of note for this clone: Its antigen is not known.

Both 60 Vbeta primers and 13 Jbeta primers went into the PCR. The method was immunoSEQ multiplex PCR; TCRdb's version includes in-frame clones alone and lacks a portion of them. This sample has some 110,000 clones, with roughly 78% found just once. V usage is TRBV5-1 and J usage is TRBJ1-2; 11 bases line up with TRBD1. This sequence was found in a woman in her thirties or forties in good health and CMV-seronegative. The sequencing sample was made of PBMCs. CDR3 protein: CASSPGTGGYGYTF. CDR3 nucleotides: TGCGCCAGCAGCCCCGGGACAGGGGGCTATGGCTACACCTTC.